This T cell receptor (beta chain) is from a study of identical twins. Study-level points and caveats: Cross-sectional statistics underpinned the conclusions; the same donors were not followed. The study found weaker excess twin sharing in beta out-of-frame sequences. For zero-insertion analyses, partial confounding could come from invariant MAIT and iNKT cells.

Trimming took 5 bases from V and 6 from J, leaving 16 bases between them. This CDR3 is 15 amino acids long. TCRdb used MiXCR to reprocess the 5' RACE reads, holding one entry per CDR3 protein. Among 500,000 to 700,000 distinct CDR3 sequences listed, just over 7% were seen once. This clonotype was counted ten times or more. Its antigen is undetermined. A further study also used this sample, focusing on yellow fever vaccine responses in identical twins.

The V call is TRBV12-3 or TRBV12-4, the J call TRBJ2-2; D may correspond to TRBD1 or TRBD2 (5 bases each). The sequence was obtained from a woman aged 18-29 years in good health. The sequencing input was PBMCs. This CDR3 reads CASSPPGTRAGELFF. The CDR3 DNA sequence: TGTGCCAGCAGTCCGCCCGGGACGAGGGCCGGGGAGCTGTTTTTT.